These T cell receptor beta chains were read from a single sample in a study of blood T cell repertoires in COVID-19. This table comes from immunoSEQ multiplex PCR, and its TCRdb copy is limited to in-frame clones, with some not included. The data hold about 250,000 clones, with 89% observed a single time. The sequenced sample consisted of peripheral blood. These receptors all come from a woman aged 40 to 50 who had recovered from COVID-19. Each CDR3 is given with its conserved first and last residue. A D gene is named only where the DNA matches it firmly. Clone size is given for some rows only: seen once, a few or many times, or a class if the clone is expanded.

size	D	J	V	DNA	CDR3
NA	TRBD2	TRBJ2-5	TRBV29-1	TGCAGCGTCACGGGACTAGCGGATCAAGAGACCCAGTACTTC	CSVTGLADQETQYF
NA	NA	TRBJ1-1	TRBV11-2	TGTGCCAGCAGCTCCGGCACTGAAGCTTTCTTT	CASSSGTEAFF
NA	TRBD1	TRBJ1-1	TRBV27	TGTGCCAGCAGTTTCCTGGGACAGGGGGCAGGGAACACTGAAGCTTTCTTT	CASSFLGQGAGNTEAFF
NA	NA	TRBJ1-1	TRBV12-3/TRBV12-4	TGTGCCAGCAGTTTCGACGGACAACGAGCTTTCTTT	CASSFDGQRAFF
NA	TRBD1	TRBJ2-1	TRBV5-4	TGTGCCAGCAGCCCCGGGGGACAGGGGCTTTACAATGAGCAGTTCTTC	CASSPGGQGLYNEQFF
few	NA	TRBJ2-3	TRBV10-3	TGTGCCATCAGTGGAGGGGGAGATACGCAGTATTTT	CAISGGGDTQYF
NA	NA	TRBJ1-1	TRBV4-1	TGCGCCAGCAGCCAAGGGCGGGCAGGGGACACTGAAGCTTTCTTT	CASSQGRAGDTEAFF
NA	NA	TRBJ2-7	TRBV2	TGTGCCAGCAGTGACGCAGCGGGCTTCTTGGAGCAGTACTTC	CASSDAAGFLEQYF
NA	NA	TRBJ2-3	TRBV7-2	TGTGCCAGCAGCCAAGCCCGCACAGATACGCAGTATTTT	CASSQARTDTQYF
NA	NA	TRBJ1-2	TRBV7-9	TGTGCCAGCAGCCCCTGGGCAGAATATGGCTACACCTTC	CASSPWAEYGYTF
NA	NA	TRBJ1-4	TRBV29-1	TGCAGCGTTGCGTTAGGGGCCCTTAATGAAAAACTGTTTTTT	CSVALGALNEKLFF
once	TRBD1	TRBJ2-5	TRBV24-1	TGTGCCACCAGTTTTGGACAGGGCGCTGGAGAGACCCAGTACTTC	CATSFGQGAGETQYF
NA	NA	TRBJ2-5	TRBV7-2	TGTGCCAGCAGCGTAACCCGAGATGAGACCCAGTACTTC	CASSVTRDETQYF
NA	NA	TRBJ2-3	TRBV6-5	TGTGCCAGCAGTTACTTAACAGAGGGTACGCAGTATTTT	CASSYLTEGTQYF
NA	NA	TRBJ1-2	TRBV5-6	TGTGCCAGCAGCCCTGGTGGGCTGGCAGACTATTATGGCTACACCTTC	CASSPGGLADYYGYTF
NA	NA	TRBJ2-7	TRBV19	TGTGCCAGTAGTCCGGGGACCTACGAGCAGTACTTC	CASSPGTYEQYF
NA	TRBD1	TRBJ2-3	TRBV5-1	TGCGCCAGCAGCTTGGAAGGGGGGACAGGGTATTTT	CASSLEGGTGYF
NA	TRBD1	TRBJ1-5	TRBV19	TGTGCCAGTAGTATTATGAGGGGGCTAGGCAATCAGCCCCAGCATTTT	CASSIMRGLGNQPQHF
NA	TRBD2	TRBJ2-5	TRBV4-1	TGCGCCAGCAGCCAAAACGGACTAGCCGGAGAGACCCAGTACTTC	CASSQNGLAGETQYF
NA	TRBD2	TRBJ2-1	TRBV5-1	TGCGCCAGCAGCTGGACTAGCGGGGGGGCTAGGGAGCAGTTCTTC	CASSWTSGGAREQFF
NA	TRBD2	TRBJ2-3	TRBV9	TGTGCCAGCAGCGGACTAGCGGGAGGTTACACAGATACGCAGTATTTT	CASSGLAGGYTDTQYF
few	NA	TRBJ1-6	TRBV15	TGTGCCACCAGCACGAGAGATTCACCCCTCCACTTT	CATSTRDSPLHF
once	NA	TRBJ1-1	TRBV11-2	TGTGCCAGCAGCTCCGAGGTCTACATGAACACTGAAGCTTTCTTT	CASSSEVYMNTEAFF
NA	NA	TRBJ2-5	TRBV15	TGTGCCACTAGCAGGGGCCAGTACCAAGAGACCCAGTACTTC	CATSRGQYQETQYF
NA	NA	TRBJ1-1	TRBV28	TGTGCCAGCAGTTACCCTTCGACAGGCTTATTCAAGAACACTGAAGCTTTCTTT	CASSYPSTGLFKNTEAFF
NA	NA	TRBJ2-3	TRBV9	TGTGCCAGCGGGGGCAGCACAGATACGCAGTATTTT	CASGGSTDTQYF
NA	TRBD1	TRBJ1-2	TRBV19	TGTGCCAGTAGTAAGACAGGGGTAGACTATGGCTACACCTTC	CASSKTGVDYGYTF
NA	TRBD2	TRBJ2-2	TRBV3-1/TRBV3-2	TGTGCCAGCGGGGGACTAGCGGGCGCGAACACCGGGGAGCTGTTTTTT	CASGGLAGANTGELFF
NA	NA	TRBJ2-3	TRBV5-4	TGTGCCAGCAGCTCGCCGGAGGGAGCGGCTATAGATACGCAGTATTTT	CASSSPEGAAIDTQYF
NA	TRBD1	TRBJ1-6	TRBV11-3	TGTGCCAGCAGCTTAAACAGGGGGAATTCACCCCTCCACTTT	CASSLNRGNSPLHF
NA	TRBD2	TRBJ2-3	TRBV18	TGTGCCAGCTCACTACTAGCGGGAGAAAGCACAGATACGCAGTATTTT	CASSLLAGESTDTQYF
NA	TRBD1	TRBJ1-2	TRBV5-1	TGCGCCAGCAGCTTGGCAACAGGGGGCGACTATGGCTACACCTTC	CASSLATGGDYGYTF
NA	NA	TRBJ1-2	TRBV29-1	TGCAGCGTTGAACCCTCCCGGGGCTACACCTTC	CSVEPSRGYTF
NA	NA	TRBJ2-3	TRBV11-3	TGTGCCAGCAGCTCCGCCCTAGGAGGACTCACAGATACGCAGTATTTT	CASSSALGGLTDTQYF
NA	TRBD1	TRBJ1-1	TRBV5-1	TGCGCCAGCAGCACCAATTTCCGGACAGGGGCCACTGAAGCTTTCTTT	CASSTNFRTGATEAFF
few	NA	TRBJ2-2	TRBV5-4	TGTGCCAGCAGCCTAGACAGGACCGGGGAGCTGTTTTTT	CASSLDRTGELFF
NA	TRBD2	TRBJ2-3	TRBV4-1	TGCGCCAGCAGCCAGGCTCCTAGCGGGAACACAGATACGCAGTATTTT	CASSQAPSGNTDTQYF
NA	NA	TRBJ1-6	TRBV11-2	TGTGCCAGCAGCTTATCTGCGGGTTCACCCCTCCACTTT	CASSLSAGSPLHF
once	NA	TRBJ2-2	TRBV9	TGTGCCAGCAGCGTAGGGAGCACCGGGGAGCTGTTTTTT	CASSVGSTGELFF
NA	TRBD1	TRBJ1-6	TRBV7-2	TGTGCCAGCAGCTCCGAATTGGGACAGTGGGATTCACCCCTCCACTTT	CASSSELGQWDSPLHF
NA	TRBD2	TRBJ2-3	TRBV4-1	TGCGCCAGCAGCCAAGTGGAGCTAGCGGGAGTGGCAGACACGCAGTATTTT	CASSQVELAGVADTQYF
NA	TRBD2	TRBJ2-4	TRBV14	TGTGCCAGCAGCCGAGCGGGGATAGCCAAAAACATTCAGTACTTC	CASSRAGIAKNIQYF
NA	NA	TRBJ1-6	TRBV3-1/TRBV3-2	TGTGCCAGCAGCCCAATGACAGTTTATAATTCACCCCTCCACTTT	CASSPMTVYNSPLHF